The next 17 T cell receptor beta chains were all read from a single sample in a study of blood T cell repertoires in COVID-19. Sequencing was performed with immunoSEQ multiplex PCR; in TCRdb, only in-frame clones are kept and a portion is missing. The sample lists 400,000 or so clones, nearly 90% occurring once. The specimen was PBMCs or T cells enriched from blood (not recorded which). All receptors come from a woman between 40 and 50 years old with acute COVID-19.

The chain carries TRBV5-1 and TRBJ2-1; 7 nucleotides line up with TRBD1. After removal of 4 bases from V and 3 bases from J, the junction contained 7 bases not matched to a gene. The CDR3 totals 15 residues. Germline assignment: CDR1 SGHRS and CDR2 YFSETQ. The CDR3 coding sequence is TGCGCCAGCAGCCCCACCCGGGACAGCTACAATGAGCAGTTCTTC. Its translation: CASSPTRDSYNEQFF.

The chain recombines TRBV5-6 with TRBJ2-3, with 11 bases identical to TRBD2. This CDR3 spans 15 amino acids. The germline CDR1 and CDR2 sequences are SGHDT and YYEEEE. Trimming cost V 4 bases and J 1 base; bases outside gene matches: 2. The CDR3 DNA is TGTGCCAGCAGCGTACTAGCGGGAGGCACAGATACGCAGTATTTT. The encoded protein is CASSVLAGGTDTQYF.

This sequence joins TRBV9 and TRBJ1-2; 9 nucleotides match TRBD1. With 0 bases clipped from V and 2 bases from J, the junction kept 2 bases outside the gene matches. The CDR3 contains 15 residues. Germline loops: CDR1 SGDLS, CDR2 YYNGEE. The CDR3 sequence is CASSVETGGNYGYTF. The CDR3 coding sequence is TGTGCCAGCAGCGTAGAAACAGGGGGCAACTATGGCTACACCTTC.

The chain combines TRBV10-3 with TRBJ1-4; D perhaps matches TRBD1 (6 bases). Trimming shortened V by 10 bases and J by 6 bases, and 15 bases separated the two germline ends. Per germline, CDR1 ENHRY and CDR2 SYGVKD. The CDR3 loop spans 13 amino acids. The CDR3 nucleotides read TGTGCCACCCGAGGGGGAGACTATGAAAAACTGTTTTTT. This sequence encodes CATRGGDYEKLFF.

J is TRBJ2-2 and V is TRBV3-1 (or the pseudogene TRBV3-2); 11 bases match TRBD2. CDR1 is LGHDT, CDR2 YNNKEL, per germline (reference sequence). The CDR3 consists of 16 residues. V shed 1 base, J shed 3 bases, and the junction held 1 base outside the gene matches. This CDR3 is CASSQGTSGYTGELFF. The CDR3 DNA reads TGTGCCAGCAGCCAAGGGACTAGCGGGTACACCGGGGAGCTGTTTTTT.

The chain is built from TRBV27 and TRBJ2-1; TRBD2 aligns across 7 bases. Germline CDR1 reads MNHEY; CDR2 reads SMNVEV (reference sequence). The J segment lost 4 bases and the V segment lost 3 bases, leaving 9 bases of the junction unmatched. This CDR3 spans 16 amino acids. CDR3 coding DNA: TGTGCCAGCAGTTTGTCGATGGGCGGGGGATACAATGAGCAGTTCTTC. Translated: CASSLSMGGGYNEQFF.

This clone was seen only once. This chain uses TRBV1 with TRBJ1-2; the table calls TRBD1, which could not be checked here. TRBV1 is reported as a pseudogene. The CDR3 consists of 17 residues. For the CDR3, the DNA is TGCACCAGCACACCGAAATTAAGACACGGAAAAGCCTATGGCTACACCTTC. This encodes CTSTPKLRHGKAYGYTF.

This clone is a singleton in its sample. The chain combines TRBV11-2 with TRBJ2-7; a possible D gene is TRBD2 (7 bases). The CDR3 consists of 15 residues. Trimming shortened V by 6 bases and J by 2 bases, and 17 bases separated the two germline ends. Germline V lookup: CDR1 SGHAT, CDR2 FQNNGV. The CDR3 bases are TGTGCCAGCAGAAGACCGGGGGGCCGGACCTACGAGCAGTACTTC. Translated, it gives CASRRPGGRTYEQYF.

The CDR3 here is CAFLNRAGNTIYF. CDR3 nucleotide sequence: TGTGCCTTTCTGAACAGGGCTGGAAACACCATATATTTT. The chain employs TRBV12-3 or TRBV12-4 and TRBJ1-3, with D perhaps matching TRBD1 (6 bases). Deletions cut 11 bases from V and 2 bases from J, with 13 bases between. The CDR3 spans 13 residues.

The V gene is TRBV6-5, the J gene TRBJ1-6; no clear D gene. Germline loops: CDR1 MNHEY, CDR2 SVGAGI. The CDR3 consists of 13 residues. V shed 6 bases and J shed 6 bases, with 9 bases lying between them. The CDR3 spells CASRAAFNSPLHF. Written as DNA, the CDR3 is TGTGCCAGCAGGGCAGCGTTTAATTCACCCCTCCACTTT.

The CDR3, as DNA: TGTGCCAGCAGCGGAAGGACAGGGAAGACCGTCTATGGCTACACCTTC. Its protein is CASSGRTGKTVYGYTF. The V call is TRBV9, the J call TRBJ1-2, with 8 bases matching TRBD1. Germline CDR1 SGDLS, CDR2 YYNGEE. The CDR3 has 16 residues. V lost 3 bases, J lost 4 bases, and 11 bases stayed unmatched.

This rearrangement joins TRBV30 to TRBJ2-5; the D gene is possibly TRBD2 (6 bases). V was cut by 3 bases and J by 1 base, with 12 bases left in between. The CDR3 spans 14 residues. Germline-derived CDR1 and CDR2 are GTSNPN and SVGIG (reference sequence). The CDR3 sequence: CAWSRGNTQETQYF. CDR3 in DNA: TGTGCCTGGAGCCGGGGGAACACCCAAGAGACCCAGTACTTC.

This clone was found once. The chain couples TRBV5-4 to TRBJ2-7, with 7 positions matching TRBD2. The CDR3 runs 14 residues. V was pared by 4 bases and J by 1 base, with 5 bases of the junction left unmatched. Germline CDR1 is SGHNT and CDR2 is YYREEE (reference sequence). In DNA form, the CDR3 reads TGTGCCAGCAGCCTCGTGGGGGGGTCCTACGAGCAGTACTTC. Translated, it gives CASSLVGGSYEQYF.

The chain joins TRBV3-1 (or the pseudogene TRBV3-2) to TRBJ2-2, with 12 bases that match TRBD2. V shed 4 bases, J shed 5 bases, and the junction held 5 bases outside the gene matches. CDR1 is LGHDT, CDR2 YNNKEL, per germline (reference sequence). CDR3 length: 16 residues. The CDR3 sequence: CASSLPGTSGTGELFF. Here the CDR3 DNA reads TGTGCCAGCAGCCTGCCCGGGACTAGCGGGACCGGGGAGCTGTTTTTT.

A single count supports this clone. The J gene is TRBJ1-2, the V gene TRBV19; 7 nucleotides agree with TRBD1. Germline V gene data show CDR1 as LNHDA and CDR2 as SQIVND (reference sequence). Germline trimming cut 6 bases from V and 6 bases from J; bases unmatched to any gene: 4. The CDR3 length is 12 residues. In DNA, the CDR3 is TGTGCCAGTAGGCCAACAGGGGATGGCTACACCTTC. As protein: CASRPTGDGYTF. The full variable domain, its missing parts supplied by reference TRBV19 and TRBJ1-2, is DGGITQSPKYLFRKEGQNVTLSCEQNLNHDAMYWYRQDPGQGLRLIYYSQIVNDFQKGDIAEGYSVSREKKESFPLTVTSAQKNPTAFYLCASRPTGDGYTFGSGTRLTVV.

V gene TRBV6-5 combines with J gene TRBJ2-2, with a weak D call TRBD2 (7 bases). Per germline, CDR1 MNHEY and CDR2 SVGAGI. V was trimmed by 7 bases and J by 1 base, leaving 10 bases between them. There are 14 residues in the CDR3. CDR3 sequence reads: CASKRGGNTGELFF. CDR3 sequence (DNA): TGTGCCAGCAAGAGGGGGGGGAACACCGGGGAGCTGTTTTTT.

The chain links TRBV19 to TRBJ2-3, with D maybe TRBD1 (5 bases). Germline values: CDR1 LNHDA, CDR2 SQIVND (reference sequence). This CDR3 region has 14 residues. V shed 4 bases and J shed 4 bases, with 12 bases lying between them. The chain's CDR3 is CASSTGETADTQYF. DNA of the CDR3: TGTGCCAGTAGTACAGGAGAGACAGCAGATACGCAGTATTTT.